The 10 T cell receptor beta chains given below trace back to one sample, sequenced in a study of response to subunit inactivated influenza vaccine. Via MiXCR, TCRdb re-called the RT-PCR reads, giving one row per CDR3 protein. This table has roughly 460,000 distinct CDR3 sequences, approximately 11% appearing once. Sequences were derived from PBMCs from blood, sampled roughly 47 days after vaccination. The source is a man aged 50 to 59 who received an inactivated influenza vaccine.

This clonotype showed up many times. The chain couples TRBV6-5 to TRBJ2-5, with 11 nucleotides matching TRBD2. The CDR3 totals 16 residues. Germline CDR1 is MNHEY and CDR2 is SVGAGI. Trimming at V came to 4 bases and at J to 3 bases, leaving 7 bases not matched to a gene. CDR3 region: CASSLQLAGVEETQYF. In nucleotides, the CDR3 is TGTGCCAGCAGTTTGCAACTAGCGGGAGTAGAAGAGACCCAGTACTTC.

This clonotype was observed at least ten times. This rearrangement joins TRBV7-2 to TRBJ2-5; no clear D. Trimming left V 2 bases short and J 2 bases short, with 9 bases between. The CDR3 loop spans 14 amino acids. Germline V CDR1 and CDR2: SGHTA, FQGNSA. DNA of the CDR3: TGTGCCAGCAGCTTATCAGCGATACAAGAGACCCAGTACTTC. This translates into CASSLSAIQETQYF.

V usage is TRBV12-3 or TRBV12-4 and J usage is TRBJ1-5; D unresolved. Deletions cut 2 bases from V and 7 bases from J, with 9 bases between. CDR3 length: 13 residues. The CDR3 DNA is TGTGCCAGCAGTTTAATGGGTGGGCAGCCCCAGCATTTT. This codes for CASSLMGGQPQHF.

This clonotype was counted many times. J is TRBJ2-5 and V is TRBV3-1, with 10 bases lining up with TRBD2. This CDR3 is 17 amino acids long. Trimming cost V 4 bases and J 2 bases; bases outside gene matches: 10. Per the germline V gene, CDR1 is LGHDT and CDR2 is YNNKEL (reference sequence). The CDR3 reads CASSRTTGTSVQETQYF. The CDR3 DNA sequence: TGTGCCAGCAGCCGAACAACCGGGACTAGCGTACAAGAGACCCAGTACTTC.

The V call is TRBV5-1, the J call TRBJ2-4, with D maybe TRBD2 (5 bases). V lost 0 bases, J lost 8 bases, and 18 bases lay in between. From germline, CDR1 is SGHRS and CDR2 YFSETQ. The CDR3 totals 16 residues. The DNA for the CDR3 is TGCGCCAGCAGCTTGGGGGATCGATCCACCGGGGACATTCAGTACTTC. It codes for CASSLGDRSTGDIQYF.

This clonotype occurred a few times. This sequence joins TRBV12-3 or TRBV12-4 and TRBJ2-1; TRBD1 agrees at 8 bases. This CDR3 spans 15 amino acids. Unmatched junction bases numbered 5, after V lost 4 bases and J lost 3 bases. The CDR3 DNA sequence: TGTGCCAGCAGTTCCGTACAGGGGGGCTACAATGAGCAGTTCTTC. Its protein is CASSSVQGGYNEQFF.

This chain links TRBV14 with TRBJ2-1; D gene ambiguous. Between the trimmed V and J ends, which lost 1 base and 6 bases, there was a span of 7 bases. This CDR3 is 13 amino acids long. Per the germline V gene, CDR1 is SGHDN and CDR2 is FVKESK. The CDR3 DNA reads as TGTGCCAGCAGCCAAGGCTCCCTCAATGAGCAGTTCTTC. This sequence encodes CASSQGSLNEQFF.

This clonotype has at least ten counts. The rearrangement joins TRBV5-1 to TRBJ2-7; no definite D call. Germline V gene lookup returns CDR1 SGHRS and CDR2 YFSETQ. The germline V and J ends were trimmed by 0 bases and 3 bases, with 10 bases remaining between them. The CDR3 is 14 amino acids. Here the CDR3 DNA reads TGCGCCAGCAGCTTGGCGCACAGCAGCTACGAGCAGTACTTC. Translation: CASSLAHSSYEQYF. The whole variable domain, remainder taken from reference TRBV5-1 and TRBJ2-7, is KAGVTQTPRYLIKTRGQQVTLSCSPISGHRSVSWYQQTPGQGLQFLFEYFSETQRNKGNFPGRFSGRQFSNSRSEMNVSTLELGDSALYLCASSLAHSSYEQYFGPGTRLTVT.

This clonotype was counted ten times or more. J is TRBJ1-1 and V is TRBV12-3 or TRBV12-4; perhaps TRBD1 as D (6 bases). CDR3 length: 14 amino acids. Trimming shortened V by 2 bases and J by 4 bases, and 11 bases separated the two germline ends. The CDR3 DNA reads as TGTGCCAGCAGTTTACCGGGGGCGGTCACTGAAGCTTTCTTT. It encodes CASSLPGAVTEAFF.

This clonotype was seen at least ten times. The junction shows a germline mismatch at one end, possibly a read error. The V gene is TRBV18, the J gene TRBJ2-2; no clear D gene. CDR3 length equals 13 residues. Germline CDR1 KGHSH, CDR2 LQKENI. The chain's CDR3 is CASSPRDTGELFF. The CDR3, as DNA: TGCGCCAGCAGCCCAAGGGACACCGGGGAGCTGTTTTTT.